This section outlines one TCR beta chain sequence together with its context. Its antigen is still unknown. One entry per CDR3 protein results from TCRdb running MiXCR on the reads. The sample has a few hundred thousand distinct CDR3 sequences, roughly 16% seen once. The entry originates in a study of T cell repertoires in cytomegalovirus infection. For the study at large: A matching HLA type, together with CMV infection, was signaled by public TCR beta signatures.

Study-wide points: The response measured ex vivo was dominated by TCR beta clonotypes (HLA-C-restricted and CMV-specific). Frequencies of public TCR beta families were cumulated, and this identified carriers of CMV plus the relevant HLA.

Germline CDR1 and CDR2: MNHNS and SASEGT. Trimming took off 6 bases at V and 2 bases at J, with 10 bases between the two ends. This CDR3 region has 13 residues. The sample taken for sequencing was PBMCs. The source of this sequence is a human donor in good health (CMV status not recorded). Some clones in this sample may be carry-over from other donors' samples. The rearrangement uses TRBV6-1 and TRBJ1-1; D is perhaps TRBD1 (6 bases). The CDR3 region has the DNA TGTGCCAGCAGAACGGGACATAACACTGAAGCTTTCTTT. Protein sequence: CASRTGHNTEAFF.